One sample yielded the 5 T cell receptor delta chains listed below, sequenced in a study of Vδ1+ human thymocytes. Points from the study as a whole: Thymic TRG and TRD repertoires appeared highly polyclonal.

What these receptors recognize is not known. Sequences come from RNA converted to cDNA by reverse transcription. The CDR3 regions were amplified by multiplex PCR from V-gene primers to a constant-region primer. TCRdb re-called the multiplex PCR reads through CATT. Of more than 50,000 delta-chain clones in the sample, approximately 16% were seen once. Sequenced sample: Vdelta1+ gamma-delta thymocytes from the thymus. The subset denotes: FACS-sorted CD3+ TCRalphabeta- TCRVdelta1+ TCRVdelta2- thymocytes. The receptors here all came from a girl in the first two years of life who had congenital heart surgery.

The rearrangement links TRDV1 to TRDJ2; TRDD2 matches at 7 bases. This CDR3 comprises 21 residues. Losses at the gene ends were 5 bases for V and 0 bases for J; bases not matched to a gene: 21. CDR1 is TSWWSYY and CDR2 is QGS in the germline V gene. The CDR3 region has the DNA TGTGCTCTTGGGCACCTTCCTCCTCTGGGCAACCCCCTAGCTTTGACAGCACAACTCTTCTTT. It codes for CALGHLPPLGNPLALTAQLFF.

The sample holds a few counts of this clone. The chain is built from TRDV1 and TRDJ1; D is unresolved. CDR1 and CDR2 from the germline V gene are TSWWSYY and QGS. V was shortened by 0 bases and J by 5 bases, with 10 bases between the two germline ends. The CDR3 length is 14 residues. The CDR3 nucleotides are TGTGCTCTTGGGGAACTAGGGTATGGGGATAAACTCATCTTT. Its protein product is CALGELGYGDKLIF.

This clone has only a few counts. At one end the junction does not follow the germline gene, possibly because of a read error. V and J are TRDV1 and TRDJ1; no firm D call. Germline V gives CDR1 TSWWSYY, CDR2 QGS. The CDR3 consists of 12 residues. In DNA form, the CDR3 reads TGTGCTCTTGGGCAACTAACCGATAAACTCATCTTT. Translated, it gives CALGQLTDKLIF.

The chain links TRDV1 to TRDJ1; D gene unclear. This CDR3 spans 21 amino acids. CDR1 is TSWWSYY, CDR2 QGS, per germline. The V end lost 0 bases, the J end lost 1 base, and 27 bases lay between the germline ends. CDR3 amino acids: CALGELKIPERTRSSTDKLIF. The CDR3 DNA sequence: TGTGCTCTTGGGGAACTGAAGATCCCCGAACGAACTAGATCTAGCACCGATAAACTCATCTTT.

This clone was counted only a few times. The chain carries TRDV1 and TRDJ1, with D unresolved. The germline gives CDR1 TSWWSYY, CDR2 QGS. This CDR3 comprises 9 residues. The CDR3 DNA reads as TGTGCCGGGACCGATAAACTCATCTTT. This translates into CAGTDKLIF.